Below, 20 T cell receptor beta chains from the same sample are listed, as sequenced in a study of beta chain features in type 1 diabetes. cDNA synthesis used the whole RNA isolate, giving expressed TCRB sequences. The repertoire was sequenced with immunoSEQ multiplex PCR; TCRdb's copy has only in-frame clones and lacks some. The data contain 200,000 to 250,000 clones, 13% to 15% of them singletons. Input material: naive CD4+ T cells from blood. These receptors all come from a woman aged 40-49 years in good health.

There are a few counts of this clone. The CDR3 coding sequence is TGCAGTCGATGGGGGACAGGCCTCTATGGCTACACCTTC. Protein: CSRWGTGLYGYTF. The V call is TRBV29-1, the J call TRBJ1-2; 8 bases match TRBD1. Germline CDR1 and CDR2: SQVTM and ANQGSEA. The length of the CDR3 is 13 residues.

This clone appeared many times. The junction and the germline gene differ at one end; a read error may be behind it. This sequence joins TRBV7-9 and TRBJ2-4; a possible D gene is TRBD2 (5 bases). CDR1 is SEHNR and CDR2 is FQNEAQ in the germline V gene (reference sequence). This CDR3 contains 11 residues. The CDR3 DNA follows: TGTGCCAGCAGCGCGCTAGCTGAGCGGACTTTC. It yields the protein CASSALAERTF. The entire variable domain, with the rest obtained from reference TRBV7-9 and TRBJ2-4, is as follows: DTGVSQNPRHKITKRGQNVTFRCDPISEHNRLYWYRQTLGQGPEFLTYFQNEAQLEKSRLLSDRFSAERPKGSFSTLEIQRTEQGDSAMYLCASSALAERTFGAGTRLSVL.

The chain employs TRBV19 and TRBJ2-7, with 9 bases identical to TRBD1. The trim removed 6 bases at V and 4 bases at J, leaving 4 bases unmatched. Germline V gives CDR1 LNHDA, CDR2 SQIVND (reference sequence). The CDR3 covers 13 residues. CDR3 sequence (DNA): TGTGCCAGTAGCCGACAGGGGGAATACGAGCAGTACTTC. It is translated as CASSRQGEYEQYF.

The rearrangement joins TRBV29-1 to TRBJ1-1; D unresolved. The CDR3 sequence is 13 residues long. Trimming cost V 8 bases and J 3 bases, with 16 bases left between them. Germline CDR1 SQVTM, CDR2 ANQGSEA. CDR3 region: CSLTRGFDTEAFF. DNA of the CDR3: TGCAGCCTAACCCGAGGGTTCGACACTGAAGCTTTCTTT.

This sequence joins TRBV6-1 and TRBJ2-3; 7 nucleotides match TRBD2. The CDR3 consists of 15 residues. Losses at the gene ends were 5 bases for V and 2 bases for J; bases not matched to a gene: 7. Germline V CDR1 and CDR2: MNHNS, SASEGT. The CDR3 DNA reads TGTGCCAGCAGTCACCCTAGCGGACCCACAGATACGCAGTATTTT. Its protein is CASSHPSGPTDTQYF.

Only a few counts were recorded for this clone. Here the CDR3 DNA reads TGTGCCAGCAGCGCACAGGGGGCGAGAGGCTACACCTTC. Amino acid sequence: CASSAQGARGYTF. J is TRBJ1-2 and V is TRBV7-9; 9 bases are a match to TRBD1. Germline loops: CDR1 SEHNR, CDR2 FQNEAQ (reference sequence). Trimming at V came to 5 bases and at J to 8 bases, leaving 6 bases not matched to a gene. The CDR3 is made up of 13 amino acids.

The rearrangement uses TRBV20-1 and TRBJ1-2; D gene unclear. V shed 3 bases and J shed 7 bases, with 9 bases lying between them. The CDR3 runs 11 residues. Germline values: CDR1 DFQATT, CDR2 SNEGSKA (reference sequence). The CDR3 sequence: CSASDTAGYTF. The CDR3 DNA reads TGCAGTGCTAGCGACACCGCTGGCTACACCTTC.

The chain uses TRBV5-1 and TRBJ2-5; 8 bases align to TRBD1. The CDR3 loop spans 14 amino acids. Per germline, CDR1 SGHRS and CDR2 YFSETQ. With V trimmed by 4 bases and J by 2 bases, 4 bases remained unmatched. This chain's CDR3 is CASSAGTGQETQYF. The DNA for the CDR3 is TGCGCCAGCAGCGCCGGGACAGGACAAGAGACCCAGTACTTC.

The rearrangement joins TRBV6-5 to TRBJ1-6, with no clear D. Trimming took 10 bases from V and 8 from J, leaving 15 bases between them. The CDR3 consists of 13 residues. CDR1 is MNHEY and CDR2 is SVGAGI in the germline V gene. CDR3 bases: TGTGCCACCCGGGTTGTGAGCGATTCACCCCTCCACTTT. This sequence encodes CATRVVSDSPLHF.

This clone showed up just a few times. The V and J genes are TRBV2 and TRBJ1-2; a weak D match, TRBD1 (6 bases). Trimming stripped 5 bases from V and 5 bases from J, with 15 bases between. CDR3 length: 14 residues. In germline, CDR1 is SNHLY, CDR2 FYNNEI. The CDR3 spells CASSPTGTSYGYTF. The DNA for the CDR3 is TGTGCCAGCAGTCCCACCGGGACAAGTTATGGCTACACCTTC.

The chain combines TRBV13 with TRBJ2-5, with a tentative D call TRBD2 (5 bases). The CDR3 is 16 amino acids. Germline CDR1 reads PRHDT; CDR2 reads FYEKMQ (reference sequence). Trimming left V 6 bases short and J 3 bases short, with 20 bases between. In nucleotides, the CDR3 is TGTGCCAGCAGTTATAGTCGGACTGTGGAGGAAGAGACCCAGTACTTC. It encodes CASSYSRTVEEETQYF.

V is TRBV11-2 and J is TRBJ2-5; D unresolved. Germline CDR1 is SGHAT and CDR2 is FQNNGV. The V and J ends lost 0 bases and 5 bases respectively, with 7 bases between them. CDR3 length: 13 amino acids. The CDR3 DNA reads as TGTGCCAGCAGCTTAGAGCCACTGGAGACCCAGTACTTC. The encoded protein is CASSLEPLETQYF.

This clone turned up a few times. The rearrangement uses TRBV7-6 and TRBJ2-7, with a possible D match to TRBD1 (6 bases). Germline V CDR1 and CDR2: SGHVS, FNYEAQ. CDR3 length equals 18 residues. With 2 bases removed from V and 2 bases from J, the gap between germline ends came to 22 bases. This CDR3 is CASSLSITSGTRPYEQYF. The CDR3 coding sequence is TGTGCCAGCAGCTTATCTATTACGTCCGGGACAAGACCCTACGAGCAGTACTTC.

The rearrangement uses TRBV9 and TRBJ2-3; D unresolved. Germline CDR1 SGDLS, CDR2 YYNGEE. Trimming took 4 bases from V and 3 from J, leaving 3 bases between them. The CDR3 sequence is 11 residues long. CDR3 sequence (DNA): TGTGCCAGCAGCTCGACAGATACGCAGTATTTT. Translation: CASSSTDTQYF.

In this sample, this clone turned up a few times. The chain carries TRBV4-3 and TRBJ2-1, with 12 bases that match TRBD2. The length of the CDR3 is 17 residues. Germline V gene sequence: CDR1 LGHNA, CDR2 YSLEER. J was trimmed by 8 bases and V by 1 base; bases with no gene match: 9. The CDR3 region is CASSQASTSGGLDEQFF. CDR3 DNA sequence: TGCGCCAGCAGCCAAGCGTCGACTAGCGGGGGTTTAGATGAGCAGTTCTTC.

The rearrangement joins TRBV5-6 to TRBJ2-1; 9 nucleotides align to TRBD2. There are 17 residues in the CDR3. CDR1 is SGHDT, CDR2 YYEEEE, per germline. V gave up 4 bases and J gave up 8 bases; unmatched junction bases: 16. CDR3 sequence (DNA): TGTGCCAGCAGCCCCACCGGGAGGAGCGGGGGGCCCCATGAGCAGTTCTTC. Amino acid sequence: CASSPTGRSGGPHEQFF.

This clone was seen a few times. The V gene is TRBV19, the J gene TRBJ1-1; 8 bases match TRBD1. The CDR3 is 15 amino acids. Trimming took 5 bases from V and 3 from J; bases not matched to a gene: 8. Germline CDR1 is LNHDA and CDR2 is SQIVND (reference sequence). DNA of the CDR3: TGTGCCAGTAGTCCGCCAGGGGGCTCGGACACTGAAGCTTTCTTT. It translates to CASSPPGGSDTEAFF.

In this sample, this clone turned up a few times. The V call is TRBV2, the J call TRBJ2-2, with 10 bases lining up with TRBD1. CDR3 length equals 15 residues. Germline-derived CDR1 and CDR2 are SNHLY and FYNNEI. Losses at the gene ends were 7 bases for V and 6 bases for J; bases not matched to a gene: 8. The DNA for the CDR3 is TGTGCCAGCAAGACAGGGGGCGCCCCTGCCGGGGAGCTGTTTTTT. This gives the protein CASKTGGAPAGELFF.

The chain uses TRBV7-2 and TRBJ2-5; 9 bases match TRBD1. This CDR3 is built from 15 residues. CDR1 is SGHTA, CDR2 FQGNSA, per germline. V lost 7 bases and J lost 5; bases outside the gene matches: 11. CDR3 sequence reads: CASTRPGQGLETQYF. CDR3 DNA sequence: TGTGCCAGCACCCGCCCGGGACAGGGCCTCGAGACCCAGTACTTC.

This clone was counted a few times. CDR3 nucleotide sequence: TGTGCCAGCAGCCGCACGCAGGGAGGTTCACCCCTCCACTTT. Protein product: CASSRTQGGSPLHF. The chain is built from TRBV6-5 and TRBJ1-6; a weak D match, TRBD1 (5 bases). The CDR3 extends over 14 amino acids. V dropped 6 bases and J dropped 9 bases, with 15 bases sitting between them. Per germline, CDR1 MNHEY and CDR2 SVGAGI.